This passage covers 20 T cell receptor beta chains from one sample sequenced in a study of T-cell memory formation after mild COVID-19. From the 5' RACE reads, TCRdb called clonotypes with MiXCR, one entry per CDR3 protein. This sample has roughly 130,000 distinct CDR3 sequences, with approximately 15% found just once. The sample comprised PBMCs or a T cell subset sorted from them (not recorded which). These receptors originate from an adult woman who had mild COVID-19 (a few samples of this study predate the infection). Cell type and time point are not known.

This clonotype was observed a few times. The V gene is TRBV7-9, the J gene TRBJ2-1; D remains unclear. The V gene lost 0 bases and the J gene lost 12 bases, with 9 bases spanning the gap. Germline V gives CDR1 SEHNR, CDR2 FQNEAQ (reference sequence). CDR3 size: 12 residues. The CDR3 nucleotides read TGTGCCAGCAGCTTAGCCGTGAGTGGGCAGTTCTTC. It codes for CASSLAVSGQFF.

This clonotype was found a few times. This chain uses TRBV12-3 or TRBV12-4 with TRBJ2-7, with 15 positions matching TRBD2. The CDR3 contains 16 residues. The junction had 9 bases not matched to a gene; V was cut back by 6 bases and J by 6 bases. The CDR3 coding sequence is TGTGCCAGCAGATACCGGACTAGCGGGAGGGCGTCCGAGCAGTACTTC. Translation: CASRYRTSGRASEQYF.

Only a few counts were recorded for this clonotype. The chain recombines TRBV20-1 with TRBJ2-5; 9 bases align to TRBD1. From germline, CDR1 is DFQATT and CDR2 SNEGSKA (reference sequence). The CDR3 has 14 residues. The junction had 7 bases not matched to a gene; V was cut back by 6 bases and J by 2 bases. The CDR3 DNA follows: TGCAGTGCCGAGACTGGGACAGGGCAAGAGACCCAGTACTTC. Translated: CSAETGTGQETQYF.

In its sample, this clonotype was seen a few times. The chain links TRBV5-6 to TRBJ1-6; D uncertain. Germline V gives CDR1 SGHDT, CDR2 YYEEEE. The CDR3 runs 14 residues. V gave up 4 bases and J gave up 9 bases, with 14 bases separating them. The CDR3 loop reads CASSPGSVGSPLHF. The CDR3 DNA follows: TGTGCCAGCAGCCCGGGGTCAGTAGGTTCACCCCTCCACTTT.

The table lists this clonotype with a few counts. V and J are TRBV29-1 and TRBJ1-5; possibly TRBD1 for D (5 bases). The CDR3 sequence is 13 residues long. Trimming stripped 5 bases from V and 3 bases from J, with 11 bases between. Germline loops: CDR1 SQVTM, CDR2 ANQGSEA. CDR3 coding DNA: TGCAGCGTTATCCAGGGCCTCAATCAGCCCCAGCATTTT. Translation: CSVIQGLNQPQHF.

This clonotype turned up a few times. This sequence joins TRBV2 and TRBJ2-3, with D perhaps TRBD2 (5 bases). The germline V gene has CDR1 SNHLY and CDR2 FYNNEI. The CDR3 totals 15 residues. V dropped 5 bases and J dropped 3 bases, with 15 bases sitting between them. The CDR3 coding sequence is TGTGCCAGCAGTTTCGGACCCCCGGGGACAGATACGCAGTATTTT. Translated: CASSFGPPGTDTQYF.

V is TRBV12-3 or TRBV12-4 and J is TRBJ1-1; tentative D call: TRBD1 (5 bases). CDR3 length: 13 residues. V lost 5 bases and J lost 4, with 11 bases in between. CDR3 in DNA: TGTGCCAGCAGTAGGGGCCGGGGCACTGAAGCTTTCTTT. It translates to CASSRGRGTEAFF.

This clonotype has just a few counts. V and J are TRBV7-2 and TRBJ2-7, with 15 bases matching TRBD2. Unmatched junction bases numbered 5, after V lost 3 bases and J lost 5 bases. From germline, CDR1 is SGHTA and CDR2 FQGNSA. The CDR3 has 16 amino acids. CDR3 coding DNA: TGTGCCAGCAGCTTCGGACTAGCGGGAGGGAGGAACGAGCAGTACTTC. It translates to CASSFGLAGGRNEQYF.

The J gene is TRBJ2-7, the V gene TRBV12-3 or TRBV12-4; TRBD1 is a possible D gene (6 bases). V was trimmed by 2 bases and J by 4 bases, leaving 9 bases between them. This CDR3 comprises 13 residues. This CDR3 reads CASSLQGLYEQYF. Written as DNA, the CDR3 is TGTGCCAGCAGTTTACAGGGGCTGTACGAGCAGTACTTC.

This clonotype was counted only a few times. The V call is TRBV4-1, the J call TRBJ2-5, with TRBD2 as a possible D gene (6 bases). The CDR3 spans 15 residues. Germline CDR1 reads MGHRA; CDR2 reads YSYEKL. V was clipped by 3 bases and J by 1 base, with 12 bases between them. The CDR3 coding sequence is TGCGCCAGCAGCCATGCTGCGGGGTCCCAAGAGACCCAGTACTTC. Translation gives CASSHAAGSQETQYF.

This chain joins TRBV7-3 and TRBJ2-5; no clear D gene. CDR3 length equals 13 residues. V was pared by 5 bases and J by 7 bases, with 14 bases between. The germline gives CDR1 SGHTA, CDR2 FQGTGA. DNA of the CDR3: TGTGCCAGCAGCCCAAGGGAAGAGAGGACCCAGTACTTC. Encoded protein: CASSPREERTQYF.

The V gene is TRBV3-1, the J gene TRBJ2-1; 13 bases align to TRBD2. The CDR3 extends over 15 amino acids. Germline V gene sequence: CDR1 LGHDT, CDR2 YNNKEL (reference sequence). Unmatched junction bases numbered 7, after V lost 7 bases and J lost 7 bases. The CDR3 region has the DNA TGTGCCAGCAACCCAACGGGACTAGCGGGAAATGAGCAGTTCTTC. This sequence encodes CASNPTGLAGNEQFF.

The V gene is TRBV20-1, the J gene TRBJ1-4; unclear D gene. Germline lookup yields CDR1 DFQATT and CDR2 SNEGSKA (reference sequence). The CDR3 has 19 residues. V gave up 1 base and J gave up 4 bases, with 25 bases separating them. The CDR3 coding sequence is TGCAGTGCTAGAGCTGGCCCGGTACCCGCGACTACCCTTAATGAAAAACTGTTTTTT. It specifies CSARAGPVPATTLNEKLFF.

The J gene is TRBJ2-7, the V gene TRBV23-1, with 7 bases aligning to TRBD2. TRBV23-1 is an ORF for which the function is uncertain. CDR3 length: 16 residues. Trimming cost V 0 bases and J 7 bases; bases outside gene matches: 12. CDR3 amino acids: CASSQSLEGGEGEQYF. The DNA for the CDR3 is TGCGCCAGCAGTCAATCATTGGAGGGAGGGGAAGGAGAGCAGTACTTC.

This clonotype was detected a few times. The chain links TRBV4-2 to TRBJ2-3, with D tentatively TRBD1 (7 bases). V dropped 0 bases and J dropped 3 bases, with 16 bases sitting between them. Germline assignment: CDR1 LGHNA and CDR2 YNFKEQ. The CDR3 consists of 17 residues. In DNA form, the CDR3 reads TGTGCCAGCAGCCAAGAGCGGCGGGCAGGGGGGACAGATACGCAGTATTTT. It translates to CASSQERRAGGTDTQYF.

The sample holds a few counts of this clonotype. CDR3 sequence: CASSQTASTDTQYF. Here the CDR3 DNA reads TGTGCCAGCAGTCAGACAGCTAGCACAGATACGCAGTATTTT. The rearrangement uses TRBV3-1 and TRBJ2-3, with a weak D call TRBD1 (5 bases). Between the trimmed V and J ends, which lost 6 bases and 0 bases, there was a span of 10 bases. This CDR3 has 14 amino acids. Germline V gives CDR1 LGHDT, CDR2 YNNKEL (reference sequence).

This clonotype was detected a few times. The genes are TRBV7-8 and TRBJ1-2, with D possibly TRBD1 on 6 matching bases. From germline, CDR1 is SGHVS and CDR2 FQNEAQ. The length of the CDR3 is 14 residues. Trimming pared 7 bases from V and 4 bases from J, leaving 16 bases between. The CDR3 DNA reads TGTGCCAGCACCCCAACCCGGACAGTCTATGGCTACACCTTC. Translating it yields CASTPTRTVYGYTF.

The rearrangement links TRBV6-5 to TRBJ2-3; D gene unclear. CDR1 is MNHEY and CDR2 is SVGAGI in the germline V gene. V shed 4 bases and J shed 4 bases, with 3 bases lying between them. This CDR3 contains 11 residues. CDR3 in amino acids: CASSSSDTQYF. DNA of the CDR3: TGTGCCAGCAGTTCCTCAGATACGCAGTATTTT.

In this sample, this clonotype turned up a few times. The chain employs TRBV4-3 and TRBJ2-1, with 9 bases matching TRBD2. CDR1 and CDR2 (germline): LGHNA, YSLEER. This CDR3 has 16 amino acids. V lost 1 base to trimming and J lost 7 bases; unmatched junction nucleotides: 8. DNA of the CDR3: TGCGCCAGCAGCCAAGTGGGTAGCGGGAGATCGAATGAGCAGTTCTTC. Encoded protein: CASSQVGSGRSNEQFF.

The chain employs TRBV3-1 and TRBJ1-5; no clear D. The CDR3 has 17 residues. CDR1 is LGHDT, CDR2 YNNKEL, per germline (reference sequence). V lost 4 bases and J 0 bases, leaving 16 bases between the germline ends. Written as DNA, the CDR3 is TGTGCCAGCAGCCCCAGCGATTGGACTCTTAGCAATCAGCCCCAGCATTTT. It specifies CASSPSDWTLSNQPQHF. Supplemented by reference TRBV3-1 and TRBJ1-5, the full variable domain reads DTAVSQTPKYLVTQMGNDKSIKCEQNLGHDTMYWYKQDSKKFLKIMFSYNNKELIINETVPNRFSPKSPDKAHLNLHINSLELGDSAVYFCASSPSDWTLSNQPQHFGDGTRLSIL.